Given below is one T cell receptor (beta chain) in context. Its target is not known. This specimen includes other DNA sequences encoding the same CDR3. V gave up 5 bases and J gave up 6 bases, with 8 bases separating them. The CDR3 covers 12 residues. CDR1 PRHDT and CDR2 FYEKMQ come from the germline V gene (reference sequence). This sample was taken from a study of cytomegalovirus exposure and HLA in healthy donors. About the research overall: The roughly 130 validation repertoires used the same platform as the roughly 670 first-cohort repertoires (as reported by a later analysis). The study's findings and limits: Cytomegalovirus-associated status was assigned to about 180 TCR beta chains.

Assay: immunoSEQ multiplex PCR; the TCRdb copy retains only in-frame clones and omits some. The sample includes fewer than 400,000 clones, 88% of them seen just once. The rearrangement joins TRBV13 to TRBJ2-1, with unresolved D. The clonotype originates from a man aged 30 to 45 in good health and CMV-seronegative. The sequencing input was PBMCs. CDR3 amino acids: CASSLTGNEQFF. In DNA, the CDR3 is TGTGCCAGCAGCCTGACTGGCAATGAGCAGTTCTTC.